This T cell receptor (beta chain) was found in a study of T cell clonotyping in hematopoietic cell transplantation. Study results and limitations: Broader posttransplant TCR repertoire diversity was predicted by graft donor and pretransplant recipient Inverse Simpson Index values.

The repertoire was sequenced with immunoSEQ multiplex PCR; TCRdb's copy has only in-frame clones and lacks some. The sample has under 11,000 clones; more than 85% are singletons. Between the trimmed V and J ends, which lost 2 bases and 1 base, there was a span of 20 bases. CDR3 size: 18 residues. CDR1 is MGHDK, CDR2 SYGVNS, per germline. A word on this clone: The antigen remains undetermined.

As for time point: recipient sample about 28 days before transplant, after cytoreduction. The chain carries TRBV25-1 and TRBJ1-1; D call uncertain. This clonotype was obtained from a woman aged 35 to 49 with acute myeloid leukemia. Some clones in this sample may be carry-over from other donors' samples. Material: peripheral blood mononuclear cells, obtained before stem cell transplant. DNA for the CDR3: TGTGCCAGCAGTGAAACCTCTATATTTAGTGGAGGGAACACTGAAGCTTTCTTT. Encoded protein: CASSETSIFSGGNTEAFF. Looking up the rest from reference TRBV25-1 and TRBJ1-1 gives the full variable domain: EADIYQTPRYLVIGTGKKITLECSQTMGHDKMYWYQQDPGMELHLIHYSYGVNSTEKGDLSSESTVSRIRTEHFPLTLESARPSHTSQYLCASSETSIFSGGNTEAFFGQGTRLTVV.